The T cell receptor (beta chain) under discussion was sequenced for a study of vaccination and CD4 T cells after COVID-19. Sequence data for DNA of cultured CD4+ T cells were generated by the Oncomine TCR Beta short-read assay. One entry per CDR3 protein, called by TCRdb with MiXCR from the PCR reads. The table shows about 22,000 distinct CDR3 sequences, with more than 30% occurring only once. The table lists this clonotype with a count of one. Its specificity is unknown. Time point reported: late sampling 161 to 241 days after vaccination in three convalescent patients. Specified treatment: 10-day PBMC culture with coronavirus spike peptide pools or control peptides (ViraFEST assay). Culture conditions combined 2 million to 2.5 million PBMCs per well with 8.5 to 10 IU/ml IL-2 and roughly 9.1 ug/ml peptide pools. A half-volume replacement of the medium with fresh IL-2 medium was performed on days 3 and 7.

V was pared by 5 bases and J by 1 base, with 4 bases between. The germline V gene has CDR1 LNHDA and CDR2 SQIVND (reference sequence). This CDR3 has 12 residues. Source: CD4+ T cells from blood, cultured in vitro, taken about 7 months after SARS-CoV-2 vaccination. This receptor was obtained from a human donor who had recovered from COVID-19. The chain couples TRBV19 to TRBJ2-3; no clear D. DNA for the CDR3: TGTGCCAGTAGTTCGGGCACAGATACGCAGTATTTT. Its translation is CASSSGTDTQYF.